This TCR beta chain originates from a study of vaccination effects on CD4 cells after COVID-19. Produced via immunoSEQ multiplex PCR; TCRdb's table is partial and in-frame only. The data contain around 60,000 clones, around 73% of them singletons. Prior to sequencing, the ViraFEST assay stimulated PBMC with viral peptide pools, which expanded the antigen-specific CD4+ T cells. Cultured cells yielded isolated CD4+ T cells after roughly 11 days. Everyone in the study got two shots of either the BNT162b2 or mRNA-1273 vaccine. In regard to this clone: The antigen is undetermined.

Unmatched junction bases numbered 24, after V lost 5 bases and J lost 2 bases. There are 20 residues in the CDR3. Germline assignment: CDR1 SGHKS and CDR2 YYEKEE (reference sequence). The V call is TRBV5-5, the J call TRBJ1-2; 7 bases fit TRBD1. Here the sequenced sample was CD4+ T cells from PBMCs cultured with HCoV-229E spike peptides, taken after COVID-19 vaccination. This sequence was found in a human donor who received a COVID-19 vaccine. CDR3 in DNA: TGTGCCAGCAGGCAAGTGCGCCTTGACCGCGGACAGGTCAGAAACTATGGCTACACCTTC. It specifies CASRQVRLDRGQVRNYGYTF.